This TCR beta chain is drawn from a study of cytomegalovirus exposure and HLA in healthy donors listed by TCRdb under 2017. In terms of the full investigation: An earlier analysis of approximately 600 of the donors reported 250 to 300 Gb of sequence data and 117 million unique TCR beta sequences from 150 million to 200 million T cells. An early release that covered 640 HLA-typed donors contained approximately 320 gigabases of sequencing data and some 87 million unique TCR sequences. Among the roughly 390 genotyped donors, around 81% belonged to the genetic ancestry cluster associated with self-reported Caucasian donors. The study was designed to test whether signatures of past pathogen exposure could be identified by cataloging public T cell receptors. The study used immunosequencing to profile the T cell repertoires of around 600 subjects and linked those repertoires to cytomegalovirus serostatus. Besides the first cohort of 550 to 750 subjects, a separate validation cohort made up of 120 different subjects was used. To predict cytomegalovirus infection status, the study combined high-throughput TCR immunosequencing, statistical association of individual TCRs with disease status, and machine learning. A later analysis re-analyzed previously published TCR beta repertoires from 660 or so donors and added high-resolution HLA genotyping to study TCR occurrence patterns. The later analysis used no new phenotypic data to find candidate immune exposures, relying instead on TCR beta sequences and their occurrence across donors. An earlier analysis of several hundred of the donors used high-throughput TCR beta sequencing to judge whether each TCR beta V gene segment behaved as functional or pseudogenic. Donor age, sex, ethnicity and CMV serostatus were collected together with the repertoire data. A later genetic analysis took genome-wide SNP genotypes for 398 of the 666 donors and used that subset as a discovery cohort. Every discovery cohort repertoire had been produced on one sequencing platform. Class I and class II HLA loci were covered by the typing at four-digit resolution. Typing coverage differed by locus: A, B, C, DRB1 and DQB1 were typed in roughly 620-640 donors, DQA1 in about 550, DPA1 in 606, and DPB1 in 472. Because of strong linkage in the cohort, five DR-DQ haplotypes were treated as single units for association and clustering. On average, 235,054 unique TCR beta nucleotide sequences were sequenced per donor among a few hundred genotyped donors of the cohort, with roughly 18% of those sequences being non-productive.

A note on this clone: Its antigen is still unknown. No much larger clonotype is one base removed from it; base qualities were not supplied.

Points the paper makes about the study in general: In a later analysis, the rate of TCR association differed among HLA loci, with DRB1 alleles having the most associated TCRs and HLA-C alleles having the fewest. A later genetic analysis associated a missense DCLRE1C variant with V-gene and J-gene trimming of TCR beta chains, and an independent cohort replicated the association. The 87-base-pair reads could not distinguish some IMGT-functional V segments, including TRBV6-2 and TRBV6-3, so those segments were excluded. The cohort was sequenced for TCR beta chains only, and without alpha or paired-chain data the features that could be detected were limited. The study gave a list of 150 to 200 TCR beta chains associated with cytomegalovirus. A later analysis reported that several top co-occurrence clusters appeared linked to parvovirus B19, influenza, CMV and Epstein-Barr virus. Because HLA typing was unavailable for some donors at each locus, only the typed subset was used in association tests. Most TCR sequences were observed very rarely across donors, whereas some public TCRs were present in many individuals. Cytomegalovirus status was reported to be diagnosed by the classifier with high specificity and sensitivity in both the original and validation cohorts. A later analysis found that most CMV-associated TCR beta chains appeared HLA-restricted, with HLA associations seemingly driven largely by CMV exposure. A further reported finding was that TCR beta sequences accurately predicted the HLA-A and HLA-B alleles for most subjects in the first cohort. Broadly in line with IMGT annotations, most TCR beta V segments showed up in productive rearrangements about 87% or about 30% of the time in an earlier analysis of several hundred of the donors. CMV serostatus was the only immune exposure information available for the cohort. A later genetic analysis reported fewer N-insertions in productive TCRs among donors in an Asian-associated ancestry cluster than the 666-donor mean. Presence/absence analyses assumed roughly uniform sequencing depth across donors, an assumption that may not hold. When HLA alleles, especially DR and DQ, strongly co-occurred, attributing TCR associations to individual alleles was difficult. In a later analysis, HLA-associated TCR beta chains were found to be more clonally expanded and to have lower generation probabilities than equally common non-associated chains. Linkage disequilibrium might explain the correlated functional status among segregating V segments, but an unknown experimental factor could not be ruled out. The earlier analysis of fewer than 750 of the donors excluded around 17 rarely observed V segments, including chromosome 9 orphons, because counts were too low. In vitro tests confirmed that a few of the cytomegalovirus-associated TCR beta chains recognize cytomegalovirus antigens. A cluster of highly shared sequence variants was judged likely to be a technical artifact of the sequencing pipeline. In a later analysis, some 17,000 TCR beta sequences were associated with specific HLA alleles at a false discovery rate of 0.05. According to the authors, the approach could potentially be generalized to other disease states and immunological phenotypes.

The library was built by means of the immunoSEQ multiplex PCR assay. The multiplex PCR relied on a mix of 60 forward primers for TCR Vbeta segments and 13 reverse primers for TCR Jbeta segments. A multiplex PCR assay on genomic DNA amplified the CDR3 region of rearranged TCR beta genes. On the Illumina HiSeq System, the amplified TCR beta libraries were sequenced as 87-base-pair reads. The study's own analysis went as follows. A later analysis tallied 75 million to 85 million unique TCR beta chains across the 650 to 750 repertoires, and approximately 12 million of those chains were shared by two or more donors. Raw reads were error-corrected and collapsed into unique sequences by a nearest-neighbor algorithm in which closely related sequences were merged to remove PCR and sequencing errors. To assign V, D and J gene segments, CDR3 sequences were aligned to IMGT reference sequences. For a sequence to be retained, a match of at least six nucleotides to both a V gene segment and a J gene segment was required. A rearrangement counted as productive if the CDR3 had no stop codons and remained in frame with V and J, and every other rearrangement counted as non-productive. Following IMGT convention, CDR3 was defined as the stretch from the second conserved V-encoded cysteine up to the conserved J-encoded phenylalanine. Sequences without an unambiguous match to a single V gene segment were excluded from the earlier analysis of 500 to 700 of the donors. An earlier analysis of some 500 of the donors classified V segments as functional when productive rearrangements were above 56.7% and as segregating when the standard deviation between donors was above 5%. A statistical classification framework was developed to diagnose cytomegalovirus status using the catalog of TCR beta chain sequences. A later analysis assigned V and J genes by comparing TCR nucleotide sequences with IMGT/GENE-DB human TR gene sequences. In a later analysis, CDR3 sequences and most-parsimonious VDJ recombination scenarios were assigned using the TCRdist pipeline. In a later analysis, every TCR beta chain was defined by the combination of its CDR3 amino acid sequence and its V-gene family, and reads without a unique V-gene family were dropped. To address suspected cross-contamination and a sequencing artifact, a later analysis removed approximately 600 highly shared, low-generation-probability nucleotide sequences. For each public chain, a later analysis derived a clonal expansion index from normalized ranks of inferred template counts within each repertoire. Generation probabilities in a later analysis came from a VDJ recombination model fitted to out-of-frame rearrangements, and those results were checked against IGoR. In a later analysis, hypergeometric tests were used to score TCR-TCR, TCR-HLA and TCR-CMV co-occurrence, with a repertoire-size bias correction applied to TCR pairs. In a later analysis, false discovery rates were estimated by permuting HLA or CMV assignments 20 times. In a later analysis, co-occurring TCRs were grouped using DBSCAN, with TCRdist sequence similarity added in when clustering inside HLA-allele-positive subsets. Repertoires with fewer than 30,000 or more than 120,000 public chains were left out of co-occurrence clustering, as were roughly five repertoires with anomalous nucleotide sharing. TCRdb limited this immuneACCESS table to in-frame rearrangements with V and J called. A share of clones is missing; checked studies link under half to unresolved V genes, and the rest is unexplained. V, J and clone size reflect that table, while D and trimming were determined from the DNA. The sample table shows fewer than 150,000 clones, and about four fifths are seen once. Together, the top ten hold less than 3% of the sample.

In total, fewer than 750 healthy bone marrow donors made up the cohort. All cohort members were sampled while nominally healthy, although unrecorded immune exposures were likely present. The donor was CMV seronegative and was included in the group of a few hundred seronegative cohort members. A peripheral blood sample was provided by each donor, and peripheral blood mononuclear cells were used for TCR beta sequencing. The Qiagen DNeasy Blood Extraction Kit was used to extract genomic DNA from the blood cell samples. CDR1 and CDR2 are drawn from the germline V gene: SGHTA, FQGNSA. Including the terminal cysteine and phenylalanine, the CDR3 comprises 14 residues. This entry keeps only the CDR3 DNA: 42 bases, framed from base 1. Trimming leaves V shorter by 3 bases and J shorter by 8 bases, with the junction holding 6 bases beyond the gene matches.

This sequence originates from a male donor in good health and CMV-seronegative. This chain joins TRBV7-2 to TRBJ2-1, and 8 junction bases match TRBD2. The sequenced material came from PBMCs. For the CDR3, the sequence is CASSLGTRIDEQFF. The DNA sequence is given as TGTGCCAGCAGCTTGGGGACTAGAATCGATGAGCAGTTCTTC. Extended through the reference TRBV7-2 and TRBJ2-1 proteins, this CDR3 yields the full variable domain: GAGVSQSPSNKVTEKGKDVELRCDPISGHTALYWYRQSLGQGLEFLIYFQGNSAPDKSGLPSDRFSAERTGGSVSTLTIQRTQQEDSAVYLCASSLGTRIDEQFFGPGTRLTVL.